This TCR beta chain was identified during a study of monozygotic twins with cystic fibrosis. Study results and caveats: Shared CDR3 numbers were not associated with age, concordance or severity.

A word on this clone: Its antigen remains unknown.

Sequenced by immunoSEQ multiplex PCR; TCRdb stores in-frame clones only, minus some. The sample carries approximately 23,000 clones, 87% recorded once. This receptor was taken from a woman younger than 45 with cystic fibrosis. Material: blood.

Written as DNA, the CDR3 is TGTGCCAGCAGCGTTCGAGTGGGGGATACGCAGTATTTT. It is translated as CASSVRVGDTQYF. The chain has TRBV9 and TRBJ2-3, with D uncertain. Germline CDR1 and CDR2: SGDLS and YYNGEE. V lost 2 bases and J lost 6, with 10 bases in between. CDR3 length: 13 residues.